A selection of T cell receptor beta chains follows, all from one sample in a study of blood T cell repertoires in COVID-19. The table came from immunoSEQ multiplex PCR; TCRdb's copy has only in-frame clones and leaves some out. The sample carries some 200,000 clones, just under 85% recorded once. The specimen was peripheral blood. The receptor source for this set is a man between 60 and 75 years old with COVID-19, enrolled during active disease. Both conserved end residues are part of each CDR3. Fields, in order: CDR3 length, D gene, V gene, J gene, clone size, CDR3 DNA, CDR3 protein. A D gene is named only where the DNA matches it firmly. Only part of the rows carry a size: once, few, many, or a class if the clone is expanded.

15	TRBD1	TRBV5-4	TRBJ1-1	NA	TGTGCCAGCAGCTTGGAACAGGGGGCTAACACTGAAGCTTTCTTT	CASSLEQGANTEAFF
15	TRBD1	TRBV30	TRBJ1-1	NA	TGTGCCCGAGCGGCCCTAAGGGGGCTGGCCACTGAAGCTTTCTTT	CARAALRGLATEAFF
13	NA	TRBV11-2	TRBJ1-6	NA	TGTGCCAGCAGCCTTCGGACATATCGGTCCCTCCACTTT	CASSLRTYRSLHF
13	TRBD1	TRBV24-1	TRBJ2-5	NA	TGTGCCACCGCCGGGACAGCACAAGAGACCCAGTACTTC	CATAGTAQETQYF
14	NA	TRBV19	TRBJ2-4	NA	TGTGCCAGTAATGAGGTCAGGGGTAAAAACATTCAGTACTTC	CASNEVRGKNIQYF
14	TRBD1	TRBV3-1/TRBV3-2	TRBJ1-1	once	TGTGCCAGCAGCCGAGACAGGGGGGCCACTGAAGCTTTCTTT	CASSRDRGATEAFF
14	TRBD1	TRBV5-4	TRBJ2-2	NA	TGTGCCAGCAGCCGACAGGGGGAGGCCGGGGAGCTGTTTTTT	CASSRQGEAGELFF
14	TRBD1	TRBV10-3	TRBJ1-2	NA	TGTGCCATCAGTACGGACAGGGCACTCTATGGCTACACCTTC	CAISTDRALYGYTF
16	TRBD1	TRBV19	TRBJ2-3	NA	TGTGCCAGTAGTATAGTTGGGACAGGGGCCACAGATACGCAGTATTTT	CASSIVGTGATDTQYF
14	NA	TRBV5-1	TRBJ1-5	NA	TGCGCCAGCAGCTTGGGGGGCGGCAATCAGCCCCAGCATTTT	CASSLGGGNQPQHF
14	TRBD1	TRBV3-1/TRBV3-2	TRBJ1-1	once	TGTGCCAGCAGCCCCCAAGGGGGCCTACCTGAAGCTTTCTTT	CASSPQGGLPEAFF
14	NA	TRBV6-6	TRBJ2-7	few	TGTGCCAGCAGTTACGGCCAGGGGCCCTACGAGCAGTACTTC	CASSYGQGPYEQYF
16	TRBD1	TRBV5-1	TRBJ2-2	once	TGCGCCAGCAGCCCCCTATCCGGACAGGGGGCCGGGGAGCTGTTTTTT	CASSPLSGQGAGELFF
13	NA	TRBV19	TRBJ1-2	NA	TGTGCCACCAAAGGACAGTCTAACTATGGCTACACCTTC	CATKGQSNYGYTF
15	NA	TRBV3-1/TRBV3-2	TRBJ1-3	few	TGTGCCAGCAGCCCCCGATTAGGGGCTGGAAACACCATATATTTT	CASSPRLGAGNTIYF
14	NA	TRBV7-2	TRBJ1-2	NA	TGTGCCAGCACAAAGGGAGGGTCCAACTATGGCTACACCTTC	CASTKGGSNYGYTF
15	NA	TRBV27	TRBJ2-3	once	TGTGCCAGCAGGGGAGGTAGGAGAGGCACAGATACGCAGTATTTT	CASRGGRRGTDTQYF
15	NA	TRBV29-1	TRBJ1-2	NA	TGCAGCGTTGACGACAGCTCCCCTACTAACTATGGCTACACCTTC	CSVDDSSPTNYGYTF
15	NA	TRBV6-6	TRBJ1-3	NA	TGTGCCAGCATCAACGGGGGGGCCCCTGGAAACACCATATATTTT	CASINGGAPGNTIYF
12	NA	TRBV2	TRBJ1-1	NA	TGTGCCAGCAGCAGGGAATGGGCTGAAGCTTTCTTT	CASSREWAEAFF
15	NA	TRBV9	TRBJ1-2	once	TGTGCCAGCAGCGTAGTGTCAGCGGGTTTGAATGGCTACACCTTC	CASSVVSAGLNGYTF
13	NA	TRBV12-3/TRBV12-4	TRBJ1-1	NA	TGTGCCAGCGGCACATTGGGGGGATCTGAAGCTTTCTTT	CASGTLGGSEAFF